This record covers a single T cell receptor beta chain. Libraries were prepared by immunoSEQ multiplex PCR; TCRdb keeps only in-frame clonotypes and omits some of them. The table shows approximately 760,000 clones, with approximately 85% occurring only once. From germline, CDR1 is MNHEY and CDR2 SMNVEV (reference sequence). With V trimmed by 6 bases and J by 1 base, 4 bases remained unmatched. The CDR3 extends over 15 amino acids. The data stem from a study of shared T cell receptors in the human thymus. These same records also appear under a second study, on human thymus T cells.

The sequenced sample consisted of thymocytes. The sequence derives from a girl in the first two years of life with a congenital heart defect. The chain employs TRBV27 and TRBJ1-5; the match to TRBD1 covers 9 bases. This chain's CDR3 is CASSRGTGSNQPQHF. In nucleotides, the CDR3 is TGTGCCAGCAGCCGAGGGACAGGGAGCAATCAGCCCCAGCATTTT.